This entry describes one T cell receptor beta chain. In blood CD8+ and CD4+ T cells, TCR beta underwent sequencing. Germline CDR1 and CDR2: MGHRA and YSYEKL. Trimming left V 2 bases short and J 5 bases short, with 9 bases between. The CDR3 is 14 residues long. These data originate in a study of CD8 T cells in Susac syndrome. It was with random hexamers that about 0.45 to 1 ug RNA was reverse transcribed. A single record per CDR3 protein comes from TCRdb applying MiXCR to the immunoSEQ multiplex PCR reads. The sample gives a few hundred thousand distinct CDR3 sequences, 80% to 95% of which show up once; around 0.13% is in the top ten.

What was sequenced was CD8+ T cells from PBMCs. The V gene is TRBV4-1, the J gene TRBJ2-2; D perhaps matches TRBD2 (6 bases). This sequence was found in a human donor with multiple sclerosis. This CDR3 is CASSQISGTGELFF. CDR3 in DNA: TGCGCCAGCAGCCAAATAAGCGGGACCGGGGAGCTGTTTTTT.